This T cell receptor (beta chain) was recorded in a study of Ad26.COV2.S vaccination and SARS-CoV-2 variants. Treatment: over 15 received Ad26.COV2.S at low or high dose, single or two shots; about 5 received placebo; per-sample allocation not given. Following the first vaccine or placebo injection, samples were taken on day 63. Clones were sequenced by immunoSEQ multiplex PCR, and TCRdb holds only the in-frame ones, with some missing. Of under 250,000 clones in the sample, around 85% were seen once. Of note for this clone: The same CDR3 arises from other DNA sequences in this sample as well.

The sequence came from a person between 18 and 60 years old who received the Ad26.COV2.S COVID-19 vaccine or a placebo. The source material was peripheral blood, sampled in a trial of Ad26.COV2.S vaccine versus placebo.

The CDR3 loop reads CSATGTGELFF. CDR3 nucleotides: TGCAGTGCGACCGGAACCGGGGAGCTGTTTTTT. This chain connects TRBV20-1 to TRBJ2-2; no firm D call. Trimming left V 6 bases short and J 5 bases short, with 7 bases between. CDR1 and CDR2 (germline): DFQATT, SNEGSKA (reference sequence). This CDR3 is built from 11 residues.